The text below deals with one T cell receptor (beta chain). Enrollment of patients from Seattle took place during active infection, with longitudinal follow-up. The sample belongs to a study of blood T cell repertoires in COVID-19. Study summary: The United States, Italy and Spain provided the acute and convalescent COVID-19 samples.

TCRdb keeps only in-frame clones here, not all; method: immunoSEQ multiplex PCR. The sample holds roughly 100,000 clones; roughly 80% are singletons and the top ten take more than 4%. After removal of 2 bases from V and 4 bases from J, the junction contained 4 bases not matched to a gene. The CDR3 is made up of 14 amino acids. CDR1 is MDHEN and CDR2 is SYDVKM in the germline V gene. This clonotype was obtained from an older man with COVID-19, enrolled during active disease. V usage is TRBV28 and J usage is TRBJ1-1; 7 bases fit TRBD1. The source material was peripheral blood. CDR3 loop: CASSLGAGGTEAFF. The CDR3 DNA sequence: TGTGCCAGCAGTTTAGGTGCAGGGGGCACTGAAGCTTTCTTT.